One and the same sample provided the 13 T cell receptor beta chains below, sequenced in a study of PD-L1 blockade in urothelial cancer. Assay: immunoSEQ multiplex PCR; the TCRdb copy retains only in-frame clones and omits some. The data show 85,000 to 95,000 clones, 89% seen once. Time point indicated: pretreatment peripheral blood. The material sequenced was PBMCs, taken around atezolizumab (anti-PD-L1) treatment. These receptor sequences come from an elderly woman with urothelial cancer.

CDR3 sequence reads: CASSRSLNTEAFF. In nucleotides, the CDR3 is TGTGCCAGCAGCAGGTCTTTGAACACTGAAGCTTTCTTT. The gene calls are TRBV28 and TRBJ1-1; D is unclear. The V gene lost 6 bases and the J gene lost 0 bases, with 8 bases spanning the gap. This CDR3 has 13 amino acids. CDR1 and CDR2 from the germline V gene are MDHEN and SYDVKM.

This chain links TRBV5-1 with TRBJ2-2; 8 bases are shared with TRBD1. Germline-derived CDR1 and CDR2 are SGHRS and YFSETQ. V gave up 4 bases and J gave up 5 bases; unmatched junction bases: 1. This CDR3 region has 13 residues. CDR3 sequence reads: CASSHRGTGELFF. CDR3 coding DNA: TGCGCCAGCAGCCACAGGGGGACCGGGGAGCTGTTTTTT.

The chain has TRBV18 and TRBJ1-2; D remains unclear. Germline V CDR1 and CDR2: KGHSH, LQKENI. This CDR3 is 15 amino acids long. Deletions cut 3 bases from V and 6 bases from J, with 17 bases between. The CDR3 DNA reads as TGTGCCAGCTCACCCGACCAGAACGACTTTAATGGCTACACCTTC. It is translated as CASSPDQNDFNGYTF.

This chain connects TRBV11-2 to TRBJ1-1; TRBD1 might be the D (6 bases). Germline-derived CDR1 and CDR2 are SGHAT and FQNNGV. V gave up 2 bases and J gave up 6 bases, with 16 bases separating them. The length of the CDR3 is 15 residues. CDR3 DNA sequence: TGTGCCAGCAGCTTAATGGACAGAGTGCGACCTGAAGCTTTCTTT. It specifies CASSLMDRVRPEAFF. The full variable domain, with the rest looked up from reference TRBV11-2 and TRBJ1-1, is EAGVAQSPRYKIIEKRQSVAFWCNPISGHATLYWYQQILGQGPKLLIQFQNNGVVDDSQLPKDRFSAERLKGVDSTLKIQPAKLEDSAVYLCASSLMDRVRPEAFFGQGTRLTVV.

The CDR3: CASSLRTGQETQYF. CDR3 nucleotide sequence: TGTGCCAGCAGCTTACGGACAGGCCAAGAGACCCAGTACTTC. This chain joins TRBV11-1 and TRBJ2-5, with TRBD1 matching over 7 bases. With V trimmed by 2 bases and J by 1 base, 1 base remained unmatched. Germline CDR1 SGHAT, CDR2 FQDESV (reference sequence). There are 14 residues in the CDR3.

The chain couples TRBV9 to TRBJ2-1, with TRBD2 matching 12 bases. With 1 base clipped from V and 2 bases from J, the junction kept 1 base outside the gene matches. The CDR3 length is 16 residues. Germline loops: CDR1 SGDLS, CDR2 YYNGEE. DNA for the CDR3: TGTGCCAGCAGCGTACTAGCGGGAGGGACCTACAATGAGCAGTTCTTC. As protein: CASSVLAGGTYNEQFF.

V is TRBV19 and J is TRBJ1-2; possibly TRBD1 for D (5 bases). V was shortened by 6 bases and J by 2 bases, with 10 bases between the two germline ends. CDR3 size: 13 residues. The germline V gene encodes CDR1 LNHDA and CDR2 SQIVND (reference sequence). The DNA for the CDR3 is TGTGCCAGTAGGCTGGGACTGAACTATGGCTACACCTTC. Translated: CASRLGLNYGYTF.

The V and J genes are TRBV13 and TRBJ2-2; perhaps TRBD1 as D (5 bases). This CDR3 comprises 13 residues. The V and J ends lost 6 bases and 2 bases respectively, with 7 bases between them. From germline, CDR1 is PRHDT and CDR2 FYEKMQ (reference sequence). CDR3 bases: TGTGCCAGCAGTCGGACAAACACCGGGGAGCTGTTTTTT. Translating gives CASSRTNTGELFF.

V usage is TRBV5-1 and J usage is TRBJ2-1; D is perhaps TRBD2 (7 bases). The CDR3 has 16 amino acids. Germline V CDR1 and CDR2: SGHRS, YFSETQ. The V gene lost 4 bases and the J gene lost 0 bases, with 14 bases spanning the gap. CDR3 amino acids: CASSRGGGSSYNEQFF. The CDR3 bases are TGCGCCAGCAGCCGCGGGGGCGGGAGCTCCTACAATGAGCAGTTCTTC.

This sequence joins TRBV7-2 and TRBJ2-3; possible D gene TRBD2, 5 bases. V lost 1 base and J 1 base, leaving 12 bases between the germline ends. CDR3 size: 16 residues. In germline, CDR1 is SGHTA, CDR2 FQGNSA. CDR3 in amino acids: CASSLDPSFRTDTQYF. DNA for the CDR3: TGTGCCAGCAGCTTAGACCCTAGCTTTCGCACAGATACGCAGTATTTT.

This clone was picked up a small number of times. The chain joins TRBV28 to TRBJ1-1; TRBD1 matches 7 bases. Germline V lookup: CDR1 MDHEN, CDR2 SYDVKM. J was trimmed by 0 bases and V by 6 bases; bases with no gene match: 7. The CDR3 is 15 amino acids. CDR3 sequence (DNA): TGTGCCAGCAGGAAACTAGGGGGCGTGAACACTGAAGCTTTCTTT. It is translated as CASRKLGGVNTEAFF. The full variable domain, completed using reference TRBV28 and TRBJ1-1, is DVKVTQSSRYLVKRTGEKVFLECVQDMDHENMFWYRQDPGLGLRLIYFSYDVKMKEKGDIPEGYSVSREKKERFSLILESASTNQTSMYLCASRKLGGVNTEAFFGQGTRLTVV.

V usage is TRBV5-4 and J usage is TRBJ2-3, with D possibly being TRBD1 (6 bases). Trimming shortened V by 0 bases and J by 2 bases, and 7 bases separated the two germline ends. There are 14 residues in the CDR3. Germline assignment: CDR1 SGHNT and CDR2 YYREEE (reference sequence). Here the CDR3 DNA reads TGTGCCAGCAGCTTGGGACAGGTCACAGATACGCAGTATTTT. As protein: CASSLGQVTDTQYF. Looking up the rest from reference TRBV5-4 and TRBJ2-3 gives the full variable domain: ETGVTQSPTHLIKTRGQQVTLRCSSQSGHNTVSWYQQALGQGPQFIFQYYREEENGRGNFPPRFSGLQFPNYSSELNVNALELDDSALYLCASSLGQVTDTQYFGPGTRLTVL.

This sequence joins TRBV6-4 and TRBJ1-1; a possible D gene is TRBD1 (6 bases). The V end was cut by 6 bases, the J end by 1 base, with 15 bases between. CDR3 size: 15 residues. CDR1 and CDR2 from the germline V gene are MRHNA and SNTAGT. The CDR3, as DNA: TGTGCCAGCAGCCCCGAAGGGACACGGAACACTGAAGCTTTCTTT. Its protein is CASSPEGTRNTEAFF.